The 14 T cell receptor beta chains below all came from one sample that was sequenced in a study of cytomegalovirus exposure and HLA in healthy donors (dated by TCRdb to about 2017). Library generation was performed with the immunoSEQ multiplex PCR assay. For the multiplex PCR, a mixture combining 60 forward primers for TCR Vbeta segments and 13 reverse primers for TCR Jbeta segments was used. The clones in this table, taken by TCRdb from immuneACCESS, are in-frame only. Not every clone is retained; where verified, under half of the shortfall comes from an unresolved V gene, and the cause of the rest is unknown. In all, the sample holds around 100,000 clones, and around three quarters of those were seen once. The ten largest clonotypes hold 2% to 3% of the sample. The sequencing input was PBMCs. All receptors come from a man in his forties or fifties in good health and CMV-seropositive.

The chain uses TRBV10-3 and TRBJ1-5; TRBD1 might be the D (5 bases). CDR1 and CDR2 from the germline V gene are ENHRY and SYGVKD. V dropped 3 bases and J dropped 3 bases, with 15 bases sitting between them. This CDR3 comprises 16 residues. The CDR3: CAISEQVGLHNQPQHF. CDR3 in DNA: TGTGCCATCAGTGAACAAGTGGGGCTACACAATCAGCCCCAGCATTTT.

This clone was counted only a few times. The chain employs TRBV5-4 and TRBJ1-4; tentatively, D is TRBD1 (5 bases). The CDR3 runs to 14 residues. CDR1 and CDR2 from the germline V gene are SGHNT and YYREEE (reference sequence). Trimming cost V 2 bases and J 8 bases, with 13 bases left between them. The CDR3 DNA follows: TGTGCCAGCAGCTTTTCAGGGTCGCGAGAAAAACTGTTTTTT. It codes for CASSFSGSREKLFF.

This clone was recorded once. The chain's CDR3 is CASSPRQGSYEQYF. CDR3 nucleotide sequence: TGCGCCAGCAGCCCTCGACAGGGCTCCTACGAGCAGTACTTC. The chain couples TRBV4-1 to TRBJ2-7; 7 bases are a match to TRBD1. The germline gives CDR1 MGHRA, CDR2 YSYEKL. V gave up 4 bases and J gave up 0 bases; unmatched junction bases: 3. This CDR3 comprises 14 residues.

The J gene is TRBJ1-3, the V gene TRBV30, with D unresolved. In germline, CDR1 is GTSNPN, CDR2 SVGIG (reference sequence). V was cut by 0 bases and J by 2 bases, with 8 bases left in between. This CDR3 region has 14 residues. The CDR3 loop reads CAWSVSKTGNTIYF. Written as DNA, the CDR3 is TGTGCCTGGAGTGTAAGCAAGACTGGAAACACCATATATTTT.

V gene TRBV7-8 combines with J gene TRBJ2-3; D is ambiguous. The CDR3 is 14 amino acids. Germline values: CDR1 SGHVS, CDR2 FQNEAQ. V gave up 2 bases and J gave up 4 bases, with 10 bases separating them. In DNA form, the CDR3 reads TGTGCCAGCAGCTTAATAACCCTATCAGATACGCAGTATTTT. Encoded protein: CASSLITLSDTQYF.

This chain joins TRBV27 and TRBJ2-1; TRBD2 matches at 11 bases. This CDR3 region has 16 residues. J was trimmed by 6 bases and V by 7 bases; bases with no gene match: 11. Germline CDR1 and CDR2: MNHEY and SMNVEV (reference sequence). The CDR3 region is CASTKWTSGRLNEQFF. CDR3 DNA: TGTGCCAGCACCAAATGGACTAGCGGGCGGCTCAATGAGCAGTTCTTC.

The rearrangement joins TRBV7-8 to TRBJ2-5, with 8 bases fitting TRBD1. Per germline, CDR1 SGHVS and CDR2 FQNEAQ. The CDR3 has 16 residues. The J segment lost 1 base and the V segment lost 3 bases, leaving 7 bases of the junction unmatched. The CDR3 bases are TGTGCCAGCAGCTTGCTGACAGGGGCCTTCCAAGAGACCCAGTACTTC. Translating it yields CASSLLTGAFQETQYF.

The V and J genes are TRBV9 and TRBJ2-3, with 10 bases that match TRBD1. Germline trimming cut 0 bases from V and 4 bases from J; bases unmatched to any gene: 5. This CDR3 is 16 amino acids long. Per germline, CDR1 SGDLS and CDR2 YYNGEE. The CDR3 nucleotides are TGTGCCAGCAGCGTAGATGGGGGACAGGGGTCAGATACGCAGTATTTT. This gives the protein CASSVDGGQGSDTQYF.

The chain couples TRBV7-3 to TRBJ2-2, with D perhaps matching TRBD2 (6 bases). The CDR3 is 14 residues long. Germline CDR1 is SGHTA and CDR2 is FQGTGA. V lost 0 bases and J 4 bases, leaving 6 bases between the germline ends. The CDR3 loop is CASSLTGGTGELFF. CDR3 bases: TGTGCCAGCAGCTTAACGGGGGGCACCGGGGAGCTGTTTTTT.

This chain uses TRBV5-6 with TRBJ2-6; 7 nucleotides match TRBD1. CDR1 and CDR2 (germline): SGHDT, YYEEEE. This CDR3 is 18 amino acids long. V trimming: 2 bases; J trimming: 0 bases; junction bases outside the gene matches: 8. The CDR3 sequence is CASSLDRVVYSGANVLTF. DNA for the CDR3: TGTGCCAGCAGCTTAGACAGGGTGGTTTACTCTGGGGCCAACGTCCTGACTTTC.

In DNA, the CDR3 is TGTGCCAGCAGTGTCCGGACTAGCGGGACCGGGGAGCTGTTTTTT. This codes for CASSVRTSGTGELFF. V gene TRBV2 combines with J gene TRBJ2-2; 11 nucleotides agree with TRBD2. Trimming cost V 4 bases and J 5 bases; bases outside gene matches: 3. Germline V gene lookup returns CDR1 SNHLY and CDR2 FYNNEI. The CDR3 extends over 15 amino acids.

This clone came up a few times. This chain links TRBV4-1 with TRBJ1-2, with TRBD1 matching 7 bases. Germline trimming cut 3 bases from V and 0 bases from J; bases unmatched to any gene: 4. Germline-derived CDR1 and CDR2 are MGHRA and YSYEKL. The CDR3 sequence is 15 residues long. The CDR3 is CASSQAGTANYGYTF. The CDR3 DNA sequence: TGCGCCAGCAGCCAGGCCGGGACAGCTAACTATGGCTACACCTTC.

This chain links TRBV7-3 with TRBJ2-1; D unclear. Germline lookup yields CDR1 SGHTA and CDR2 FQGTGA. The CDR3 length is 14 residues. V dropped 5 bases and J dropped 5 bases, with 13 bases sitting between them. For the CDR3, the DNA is TGTGCCAGCAGCGCGTCTGGTAAAAACAATGAGCAGTTCTTC. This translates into CASSASGKNNEQFF.

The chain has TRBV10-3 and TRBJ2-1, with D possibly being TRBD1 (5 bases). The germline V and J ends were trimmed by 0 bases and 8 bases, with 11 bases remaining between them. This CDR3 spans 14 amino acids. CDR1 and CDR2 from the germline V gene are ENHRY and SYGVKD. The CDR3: CAISESGARDEQFF. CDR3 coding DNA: TGTGCCATCAGTGAGTCTGGGGCTAGGGATGAGCAGTTCTTC.